The T cell receptor beta chain under discussion was sequenced for a study of beta chain features in type 1 diabetes. Study-wide context: Sorted cells numbering 95 million to 110 million were examined across all samples.

The germline V gene has CDR1 SGHTA and CDR2 FQGTGA. This CDR3 comprises 11 residues. Between the trimmed V and J ends, which lost 5 bases and 3 bases, there was a span of 5 bases. Since all of the isolated RNA was reverse transcribed, expressed TCRB transcripts were what got sequenced. Profiled with immunoSEQ multiplex PCR; TCRdb holds only in-frame clones, not every one. The table includes about 150,000 clones, 10% detected once. As to this clone: No antigen is known for it.

Study-level results: Shortening of TCRB CDR3s, moderate but significant, appeared in all four CD4+ subsets of Type 1 diabetes patients.

Markers CD45RO/CCR7/CD25/CD127/CD95/CD27 served to sort CD4+ naive, central memory, regulatory and stem cell-like memory cells. Every sorted population was more than 95% pure. The sequence was collected from a man younger than 40 with type 1 diabetes. Sequenced: central memory CD4+ T cells from blood. The gene calls are TRBV7-3 and TRBJ2-7; D unresolved. CDR3 loop: CASSRVYEQYF. In DNA form, the CDR3 reads TGTGCCAGCAGCCGAGTCTACGAGCAGTACTTC.